The 2 T cell receptor beta chains presented below share a single source sample, sequenced in a study of cytomegalovirus exposure and HLA in healthy donors. The primer mix had 60 Vbeta and 13 Jbeta primers. Produced via immunoSEQ multiplex PCR; TCRdb's table is partial and in-frame only. The sample table sets out around 52,000 clones. The source material was PBMCs. The receptors derive from a woman in her fifties or sixties in good health and CMV-seropositive.

A note on this clone: Within the sample, other DNA sequences also encode this same CDR3. The J gene is TRBJ1-2, the V gene TRBV19; possibly TRBD1 for D (6 bases). V was pared by 4 bases and J by 0 bases, with 18 bases between. The CDR3 length is 17 residues. Per germline, CDR1 LNHDA and CDR2 SQIVND (reference sequence). Here the CDR3 DNA reads TGTGCCAGTAGTACACTGCTTGGACAGAGAGCTAACTATGGCTACACCTTC. Protein: CASSTLLGQRANYGYTF.

The chain joins TRBV5-8 to TRBJ1-5; D not certain. This CDR3 has 15 amino acids. Germline V gene sequence: CDR1 SGHTS, CDR2 YDEGEE. V was trimmed by 2 bases and J by 0 bases, leaving 9 bases between them. CDR3 in DNA: TGTGCCAGCAGCTTTCTAGAGGTTAGCAATCAGCCCCAGCATTTT. Encoded protein: CASSFLEVSNQPQHF.